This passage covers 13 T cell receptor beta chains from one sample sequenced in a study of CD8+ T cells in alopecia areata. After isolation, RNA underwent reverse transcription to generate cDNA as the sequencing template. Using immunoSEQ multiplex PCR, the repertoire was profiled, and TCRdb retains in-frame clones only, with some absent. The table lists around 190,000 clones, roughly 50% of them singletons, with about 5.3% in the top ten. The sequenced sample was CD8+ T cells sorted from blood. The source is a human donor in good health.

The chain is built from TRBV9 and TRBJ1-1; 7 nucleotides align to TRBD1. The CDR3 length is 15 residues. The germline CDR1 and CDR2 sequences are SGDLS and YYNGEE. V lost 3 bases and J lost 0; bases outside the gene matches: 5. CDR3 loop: CASSGTGPMNTEAFF. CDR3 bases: TGTGCCAGCAGCGGGACAGGACCAATGAACACTGAAGCTTTCTTT.

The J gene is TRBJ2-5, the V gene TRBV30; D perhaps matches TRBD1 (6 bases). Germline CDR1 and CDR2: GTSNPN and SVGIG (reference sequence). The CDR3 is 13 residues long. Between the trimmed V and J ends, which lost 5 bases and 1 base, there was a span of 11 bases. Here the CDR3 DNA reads TGTGCCTGGGAAACGACAGGCCAAGAGACCCAGTACTTC. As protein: CAWETTGQETQYF.

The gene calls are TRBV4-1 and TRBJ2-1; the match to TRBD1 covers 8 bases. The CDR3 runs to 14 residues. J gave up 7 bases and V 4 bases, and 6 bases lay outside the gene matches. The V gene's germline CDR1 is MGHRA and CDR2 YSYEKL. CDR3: CASSPDRGLNEQFF. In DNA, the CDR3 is TGCGCCAGCAGCCCCGACAGGGGCTTGAATGAGCAGTTCTTC.

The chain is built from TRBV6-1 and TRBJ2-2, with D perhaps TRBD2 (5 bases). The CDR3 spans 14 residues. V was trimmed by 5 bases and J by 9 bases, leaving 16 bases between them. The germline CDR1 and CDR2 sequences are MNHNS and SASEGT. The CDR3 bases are TGTGCCAGCAGTCCTAGCCCCTTCATTTGGGAGCTGTTTTTT. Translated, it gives CASSPSPFIWELFF.

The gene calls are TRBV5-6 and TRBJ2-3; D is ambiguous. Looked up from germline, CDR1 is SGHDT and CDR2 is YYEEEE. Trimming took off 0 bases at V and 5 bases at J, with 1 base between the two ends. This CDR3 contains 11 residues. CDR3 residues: CASSLEDTQYF. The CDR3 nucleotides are TGTGCCAGCAGCTTGGAAGATACGCAGTATTTT.

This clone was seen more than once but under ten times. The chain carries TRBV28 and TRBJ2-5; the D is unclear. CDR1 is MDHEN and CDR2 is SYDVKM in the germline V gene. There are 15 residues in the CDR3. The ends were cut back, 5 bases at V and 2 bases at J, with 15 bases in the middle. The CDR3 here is CASSPPGRVQETQYF. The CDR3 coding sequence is TGTGCCAGCAGTCCCCCCGGTAGGGTACAAGAGACCCAGTACTTC.

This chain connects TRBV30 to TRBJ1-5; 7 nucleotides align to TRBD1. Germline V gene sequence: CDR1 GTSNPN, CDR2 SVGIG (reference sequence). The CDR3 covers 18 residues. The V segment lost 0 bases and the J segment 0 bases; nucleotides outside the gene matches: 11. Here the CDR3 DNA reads TGTGCCTGGAGTGTACCGAAAGACAGGGACTATAGCAATCAGCCCCAGCATTTT. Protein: CAWSVPKDRDYSNQPQHF.

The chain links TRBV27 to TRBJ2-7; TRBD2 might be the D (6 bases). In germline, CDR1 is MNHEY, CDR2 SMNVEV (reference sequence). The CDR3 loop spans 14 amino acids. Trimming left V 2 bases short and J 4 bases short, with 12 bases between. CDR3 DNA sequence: TGTGCCAGCAGTTTACGGGCAGCGGGTTACGAGCAGTACTTC. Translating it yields CASSLRAAGYEQYF.

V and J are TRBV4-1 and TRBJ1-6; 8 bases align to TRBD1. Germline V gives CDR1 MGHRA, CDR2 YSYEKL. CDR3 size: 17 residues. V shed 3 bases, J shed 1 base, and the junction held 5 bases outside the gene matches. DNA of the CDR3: TGCGCCAGCAGCCAGGCAGGGGGCGCGTCCTATAATTCACCCCTCCACTTT. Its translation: CASSQAGGASYNSPLHF.

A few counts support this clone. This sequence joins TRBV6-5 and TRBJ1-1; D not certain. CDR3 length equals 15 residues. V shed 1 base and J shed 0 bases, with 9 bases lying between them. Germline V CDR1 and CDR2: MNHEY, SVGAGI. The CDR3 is CASSYWGSMNTEAFF. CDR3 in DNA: TGTGCCAGCAGTTACTGGGGAAGTATGAACACTGAAGCTTTCTTT.

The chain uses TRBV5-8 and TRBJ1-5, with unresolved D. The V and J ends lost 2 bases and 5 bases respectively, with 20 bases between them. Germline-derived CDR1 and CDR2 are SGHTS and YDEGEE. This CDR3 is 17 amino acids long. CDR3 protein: CASSFETSRDMYQPQHF. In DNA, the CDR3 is TGTGCCAGCAGCTTCGAGACCTCTAGAGATATGTATCAGCCCCAGCATTTT.

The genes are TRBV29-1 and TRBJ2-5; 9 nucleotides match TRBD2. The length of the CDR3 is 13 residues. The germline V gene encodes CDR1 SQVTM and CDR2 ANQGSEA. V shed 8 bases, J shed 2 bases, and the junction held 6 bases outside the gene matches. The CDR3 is CSTNSGGQETQYF. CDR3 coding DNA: TGCAGCACCAATAGCGGGGGACAAGAGACCCAGTACTTC.

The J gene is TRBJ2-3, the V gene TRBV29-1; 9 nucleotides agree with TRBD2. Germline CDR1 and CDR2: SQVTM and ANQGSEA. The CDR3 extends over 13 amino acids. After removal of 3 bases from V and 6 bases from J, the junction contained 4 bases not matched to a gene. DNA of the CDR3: TGCAGCGTTGAGCGGGGGGGCCGTGATACGCAGTATTTT. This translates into CSVERGGRDTQYF.